This TCR beta chain was captured by sequencing in a study of CD8 T cells in Susac syndrome. With random hexamers, reverse transcription was performed on about 0.5 to 1 ug of RNA. A multiplex approach, immunoSEQ multiplex PCR, amplified TCR beta CDR3 across 54 Vbeta and 13 Jbeta. MiXCR, run by TCRdb on the immunoSEQ multiplex PCR reads, gives a single entry per CDR3 protein. This table holds fewer than 200,000 distinct CDR3 sequences, over 85% found once. V lost 3 bases to trimming and J lost 1 base, with 9 bases between them. The CDR3 runs 14 residues. CDR1 and CDR2 from the germline V gene are MNHEY and SMNVEV (reference sequence). Matching for age and sex applied to the controls, who were healthy donors. It was negative isolation that provided the CD8+ and CD4+ T cells, whereas TEMRA cells were enriched by FACS.

This clonotype originated in a human donor in good health. The gene calls are TRBV27 and TRBJ1-1; D remains unclear. Specimen: CD4+ T cells from PBMCs. In DNA, the CDR3 is TGTGCCAGCAGTTTGTACGAGGGGAACACTGAAGCTTTCTTT. This codes for CASSLYEGNTEAFF.